One sample yielded the 2 T cell receptor beta chains listed below, sequenced in a study of T cell repertoires in cytomegalovirus infection. TCRdb re-called the reads with MiXCR, one entry per CDR3 protein. The sample has roughly 500,000 distinct CDR3 sequences; approximately 15% are singletons. The sequencing sample was made of CD8+ T cells from PBMCs. The source is a human donor in good health (CMV status not recorded). Some clones in this sample may be carry-over from other donors' samples.

This clonotype showed up many times. The chain combines TRBV12-3 or TRBV12-4 with TRBJ2-7; 7 bases agree with TRBD2. V trimming: 3 bases; J trimming: 3 bases; junction bases outside the gene matches: 5. The CDR3 totals 14 residues. The CDR3 DNA follows: TGTGCCAGCAGTTTTGGGGGGGGAAACTACGAGCAGTACTTC. It translates to CASSFGGGNYEQYF.

Details on this clonotype: A much larger clone lies a single base off, so this may be a read error. The chain combines TRBV7-6 with TRBJ2-1; 8 bases match TRBD2. The J segment lost 6 bases and the V segment lost 7 bases, leaving 8 bases of the junction unmatched. The CDR3 runs to 14 residues. CDR1 SGHVS and CDR2 FNYEAQ come from the germline V gene. The CDR3 nucleotides read TGTGCCAGCACCCCATCCGGGGGGGTCAATGAGCAGTTCTTC. Its protein product is CASTPSGGVNEQFF.